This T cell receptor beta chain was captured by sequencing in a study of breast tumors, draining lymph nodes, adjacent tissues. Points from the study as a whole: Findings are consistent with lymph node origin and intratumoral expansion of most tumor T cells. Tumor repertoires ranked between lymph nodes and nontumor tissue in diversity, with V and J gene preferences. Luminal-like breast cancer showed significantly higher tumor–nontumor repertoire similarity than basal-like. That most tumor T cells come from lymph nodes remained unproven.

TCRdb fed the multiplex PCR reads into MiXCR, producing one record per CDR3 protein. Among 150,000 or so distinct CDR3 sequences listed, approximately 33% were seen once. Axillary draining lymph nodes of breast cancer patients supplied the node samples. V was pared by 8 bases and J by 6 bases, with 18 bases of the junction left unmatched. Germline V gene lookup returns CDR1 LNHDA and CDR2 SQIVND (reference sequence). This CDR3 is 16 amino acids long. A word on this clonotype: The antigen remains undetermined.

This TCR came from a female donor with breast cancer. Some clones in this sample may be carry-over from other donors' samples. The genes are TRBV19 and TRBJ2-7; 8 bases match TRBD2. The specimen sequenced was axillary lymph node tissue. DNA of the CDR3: TGTGCCAGTCCCACTTGTACCGGGACTAGAGTCTCCGAGCAGTACTTC. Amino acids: CASPTCTGTRVSEQYF.